Only one count was recorded for the clone carrying this TCR beta chain. Its antigen remains unknown. These data belong to a study of shared clonotypes between healthy human individuals. The trim removed 4 bases at V and 8 bases at J, leaving 4 bases unmatched. The CDR3 totals 13 residues. Germline CDR1 is MNHEY and CDR2 is SVGAGI. Original data processing: With immunoSEQ giving junction-only sequences and no quality scores, filtering differed. Assay used: immunoSEQ multiplex PCR; TCRdb lists only in-frame clones, some missing. The D gene and trimming were derived from the DNA, and the V and J assignments and clone size from that table. The data hold hundreds of thousands of clones, with roughly 97% observed a single time. Study-level findings and limits: Limited genetic and exposure-history diversity came from having few donors. Generally, naive subsets came out with larger estimated richness than memory subsets. In several donors, around 5% of naive CD4 clonotypes appeared in common.

The chain combines TRBV6-5 with TRBJ2-3; 9 nucleotides match TRBD2. The receptor was derived from a young woman in good health. The sequenced material came from naive CD4+ T cells sorted from blood. Subset here: CD45RA+ positively selected. The CDR3 nucleotides are TGTGCCAGCAGTTCCCAAGCGGGAGGTACGCAGTATTTT. This encodes CASSSQAGGTQYF.